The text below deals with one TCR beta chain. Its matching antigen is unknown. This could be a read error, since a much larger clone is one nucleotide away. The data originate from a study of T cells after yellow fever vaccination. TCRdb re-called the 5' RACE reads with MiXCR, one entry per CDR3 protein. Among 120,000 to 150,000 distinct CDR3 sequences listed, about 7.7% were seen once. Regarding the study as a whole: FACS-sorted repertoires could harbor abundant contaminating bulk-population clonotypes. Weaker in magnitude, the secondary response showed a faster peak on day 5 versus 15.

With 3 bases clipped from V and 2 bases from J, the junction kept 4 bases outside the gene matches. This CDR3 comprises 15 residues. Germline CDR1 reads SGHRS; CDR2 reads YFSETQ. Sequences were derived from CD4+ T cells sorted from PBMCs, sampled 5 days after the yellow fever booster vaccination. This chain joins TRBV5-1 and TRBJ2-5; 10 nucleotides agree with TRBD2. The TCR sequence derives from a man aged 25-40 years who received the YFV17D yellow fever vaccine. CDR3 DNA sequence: TGCGCCAGCAGCTCCGGGACTAGCGTACAAGAGACCCAGTACTTC. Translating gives CASSSGTSVQETQYF.